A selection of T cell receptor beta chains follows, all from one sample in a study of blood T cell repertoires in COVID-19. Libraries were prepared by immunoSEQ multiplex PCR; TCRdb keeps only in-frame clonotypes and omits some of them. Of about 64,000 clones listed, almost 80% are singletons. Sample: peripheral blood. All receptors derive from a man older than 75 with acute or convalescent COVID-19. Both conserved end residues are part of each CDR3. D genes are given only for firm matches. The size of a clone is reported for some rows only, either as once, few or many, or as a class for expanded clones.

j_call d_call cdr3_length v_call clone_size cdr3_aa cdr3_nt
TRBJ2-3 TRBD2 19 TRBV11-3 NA CASSGRSGTSGVSTDTQYF TGTGCCAGCAGCGGACGCAGTGGGACTAGCGGGGTGAGCACAGATACGCAGTATTTT
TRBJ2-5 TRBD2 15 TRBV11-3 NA CASSFPSGRRETQYF TGTGCCAGCAGTTTTCCTAGCGGGAGGAGAGAGACCCAGTACTTC
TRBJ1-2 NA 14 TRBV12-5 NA CASGLTGSNYGYTF TGTGCTAGTGGTCTGACAGGATCTAACTATGGCTACACCTTC
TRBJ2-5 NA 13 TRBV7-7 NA CASSMAIRGTQYF TGTGCTAGCAGCATGGCCATCAGGGGGACCCAGTACTTC
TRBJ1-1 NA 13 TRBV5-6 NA CASSSDKNTEAFF TGTGCCAGCAGCTCAGACAAGAACACTGAAGCTTTCTTT
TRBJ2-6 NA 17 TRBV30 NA CAWKVDRSRGGANVLTF TGTGCCTGGAAAGTCGACAGGAGCCGTGGCGGGGCCAACGTCCTGACTTTC
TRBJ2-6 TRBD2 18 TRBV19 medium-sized CASSITLSGISGANVLTF TGTGCCAGTAGTATAACCCTTAGCGGGATTTCTGGGGCCAACGTCCTGACTTTC
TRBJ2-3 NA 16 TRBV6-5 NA CASSYSWRASTDTQYF TGTGCCAGCAGTTACTCATGGAGGGCAAGCACAGATACGCAGTATTTT
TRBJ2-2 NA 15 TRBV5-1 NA CASSLQPGNTGELFF TGCGCCAGCAGCTTGCAGCCAGGCAACACCGGGGAGCTGTTTTTT
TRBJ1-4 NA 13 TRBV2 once CASSDRSKEKLFF TGTGCCAGCAGTGACAGGTCCAAAGAAAAACTGTTTTTT
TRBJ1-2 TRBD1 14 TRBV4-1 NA CASSQRGTEYGYTF TGCGCCAGCAGCCAACGCGGGACAGAGTATGGCTACACCTTC
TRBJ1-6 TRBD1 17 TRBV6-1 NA CASSEALGTASGSPLHF TGTGCCAGCAGTGAAGCGCTGGGGACAGCCTCAGGGTCACCCCTCCACTTT
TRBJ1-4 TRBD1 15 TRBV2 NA CASSGPGQGGEKLFF TGTGCCAGCAGTGGCCCGGGACAGGGCGGTGAAAAACTGTTTTTT
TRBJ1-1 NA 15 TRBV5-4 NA CASSLGNRLNTEAFF TGTGCCAGCAGCTTGGGGAACAGGTTGAACACTGAAGCTTTCTTT
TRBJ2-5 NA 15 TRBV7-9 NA CASSLAPGLQETQYF TGTGCCAGCAGCTTAGCGCCAGGGTTACAAGAGACCCAGTACTTC
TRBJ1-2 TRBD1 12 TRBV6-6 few CAGRGDRDGYTF TGTGCCGGCAGGGGAGACAGGGATGGCTACACCTTC
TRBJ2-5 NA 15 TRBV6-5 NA CASTSEPSGAETQYF TGTGCCAGCACCTCTGAGCCTAGTGGTGCGGAGACCCAGTACTTC
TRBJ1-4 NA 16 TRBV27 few CASSFRREGNNEKLFF TGTGCCAGCAGTTTTCGAAGGGAGGGAAATAATGAAAAACTGTTTTTT